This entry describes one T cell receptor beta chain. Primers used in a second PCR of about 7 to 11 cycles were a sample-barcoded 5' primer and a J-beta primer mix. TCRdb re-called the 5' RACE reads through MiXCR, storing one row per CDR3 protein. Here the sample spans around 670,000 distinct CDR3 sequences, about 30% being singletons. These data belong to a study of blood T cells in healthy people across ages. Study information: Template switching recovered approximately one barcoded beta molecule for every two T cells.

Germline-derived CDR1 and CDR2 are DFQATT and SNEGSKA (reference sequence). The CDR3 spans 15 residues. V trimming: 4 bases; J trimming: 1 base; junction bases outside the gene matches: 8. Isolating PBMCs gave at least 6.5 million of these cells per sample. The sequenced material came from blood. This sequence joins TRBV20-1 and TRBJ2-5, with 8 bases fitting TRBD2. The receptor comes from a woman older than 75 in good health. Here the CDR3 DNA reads TGCAGTGCTACTACGGATAGCGGGACCCAAGAGACCCAGTACTTC. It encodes CSATTDSGTQETQYF.